What follows are 2 T cell receptor beta chains derived from one specimen sequenced in a study of identifying expanded T cells in peripheral blood. Sequencing used immunoSEQ multiplex PCR; TCRdb keeps in-frame clones, though not all of them. The sample consists of around 94,000 clones, roughly 88% of them appearing once. Sequences were obtained from blood. The origin of the receptors is a person aged 18-69 years in good health.

The genes are TRBV9 and TRBJ1-1; 8 nucleotides match TRBD1. The CDR3 sequence is 15 residues long. Germline lookup yields CDR1 SGDLS and CDR2 YYNGEE. V shed 4 bases and J 4 bases; nucleotides not matched to a gene: 9. For the CDR3, the DNA is TGTGCCAGCAGCCGACCCCAGGGGGCGCCCACTGAAGCTTTCTTT. Amino acids: CASSRPQGAPTEAFF. Full variable domain (missing parts from reference TRBV9 and TRBJ1-1): DSGVTQTPKHLITATGQRVTLRCSPRSGDLSVYWYQQSLDQGLQFLIQYYNGEERAKGNILERFSAQQFPDLHSELNLSSLELGDSALYFCASSRPQGAPTEAFFGQGTRLTVV.

J is TRBJ1-6 and V is TRBV5-5; D unresolved. This CDR3 region has 15 residues. Germline CDR1 SGHKS, CDR2 YYEKEE (reference sequence). The V and J ends lost 0 bases and 10 bases respectively, with 14 bases between them. This CDR3 reads CASSLAGQVGSPLHF. For the CDR3, the DNA is TGTGCCAGCAGCTTGGCGGGCCAGGTAGGGTCACCCCTCCACTTT. Using reference TRBV5-5 and TRBJ1-6 for the parts outside the CDR3, the full variable domain is DAGVTQSPTHLIKTRGQQVTLRCSPISGHKSVSWYQQVLGQGPQFIFQYYEKEERGRGNFPDRFSARQFPNYSSELNVNALLLGDSALYLCASSLAGQVGSPLHFGNGTRLTVT.